The clone carrying this TCR beta chain has a handful of counts. This specimen belongs to a study of T cells after yellow fever vaccination. Germline CDR1 is SGHDN and CDR2 is FVKESK. With 4 bases removed from V and 5 bases from J, the gap between germline ends came to 21 bases. The CDR3 length is 17 residues. One entry per CDR3 protein, called by TCRdb with MiXCR from the 5' RACE reads. The sample has nearly 550,000 distinct CDR3 sequences, less than 20% seen once. This receptor was taken from a man between 25 and 39 years old who received the YFV17D yellow fever vaccine. This chain uses TRBV14 with TRBJ2-1; a possible D gene is TRBD2 (5 bases). Source: PBMCs, taken 15 days after the yellow fever booster vaccination. This CDR3 reads CASSPPRRRRSDNEQFF. The DNA of the CDR3 is TGTGCCAGCAGCCCACCTAGGAGGAGGCGGTCAGACAATGAGCAGTTCTTC.